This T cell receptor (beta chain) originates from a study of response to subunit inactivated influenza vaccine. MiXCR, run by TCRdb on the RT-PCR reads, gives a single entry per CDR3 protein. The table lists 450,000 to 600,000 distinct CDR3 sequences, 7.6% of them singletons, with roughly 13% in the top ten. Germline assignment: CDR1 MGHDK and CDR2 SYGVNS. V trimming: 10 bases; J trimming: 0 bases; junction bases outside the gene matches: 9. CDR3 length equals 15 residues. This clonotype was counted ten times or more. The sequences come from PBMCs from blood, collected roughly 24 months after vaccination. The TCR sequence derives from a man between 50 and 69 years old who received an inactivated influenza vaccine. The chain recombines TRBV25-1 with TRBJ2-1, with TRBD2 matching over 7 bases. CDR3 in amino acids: CAMQVGEGSYNEQFF. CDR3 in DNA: TGTGCCATGCAAGTTGGGGAGGGCTCCTACAATGAGCAGTTCTTC.